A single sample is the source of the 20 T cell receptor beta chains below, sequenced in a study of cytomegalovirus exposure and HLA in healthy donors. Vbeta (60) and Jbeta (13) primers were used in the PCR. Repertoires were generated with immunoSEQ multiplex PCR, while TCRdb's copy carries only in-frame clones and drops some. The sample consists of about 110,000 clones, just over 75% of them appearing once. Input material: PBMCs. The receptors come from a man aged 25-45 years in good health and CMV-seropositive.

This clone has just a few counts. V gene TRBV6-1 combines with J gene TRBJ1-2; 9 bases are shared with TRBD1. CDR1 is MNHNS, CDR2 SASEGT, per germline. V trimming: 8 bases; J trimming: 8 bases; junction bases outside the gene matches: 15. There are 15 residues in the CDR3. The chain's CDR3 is CASVRMGTGNSGYTF. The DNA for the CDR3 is TGTGCCAGCGTAAGGATGGGGACAGGGAATAGCGGCTACACCTTC.

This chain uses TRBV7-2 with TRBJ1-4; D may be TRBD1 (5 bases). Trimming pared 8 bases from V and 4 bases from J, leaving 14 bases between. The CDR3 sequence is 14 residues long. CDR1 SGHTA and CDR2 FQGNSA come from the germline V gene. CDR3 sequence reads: CASVPGLGNEKLFF. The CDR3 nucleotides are TGTGCCAGCGTACCAGGGCTGGGTAATGAAAAACTGTTTTTT.

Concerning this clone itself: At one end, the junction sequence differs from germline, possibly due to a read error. DNA for the CDR3: TGTGCCTGGAGTGTATCCGGACAGGTAGCTTTC. It yields the protein CAWSVSGQVAF. The V call is TRBV30, the J call TRBJ2-7; 7 nucleotides line up with TRBD1. The germline V gene encodes CDR1 GTSNPN and CDR2 SVGIG (reference sequence). CDR3 length: 11 residues.

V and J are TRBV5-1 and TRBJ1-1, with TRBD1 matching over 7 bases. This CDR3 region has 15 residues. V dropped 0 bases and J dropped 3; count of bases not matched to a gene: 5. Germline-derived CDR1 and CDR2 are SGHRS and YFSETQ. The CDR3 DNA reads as TGCGCCAGCAGCTTGGTAGGGGGCGGGTACACTGAAGCTTTCTTT. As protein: CASSLVGGGYTEAFF.

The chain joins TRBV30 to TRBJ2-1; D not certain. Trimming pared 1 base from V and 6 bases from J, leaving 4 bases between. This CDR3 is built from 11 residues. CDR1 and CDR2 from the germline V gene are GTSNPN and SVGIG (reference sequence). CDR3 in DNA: TGTGCCTGGAGTGCCCTCAATGAGCAGTTCTTC. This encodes CAWSALNEQFF.

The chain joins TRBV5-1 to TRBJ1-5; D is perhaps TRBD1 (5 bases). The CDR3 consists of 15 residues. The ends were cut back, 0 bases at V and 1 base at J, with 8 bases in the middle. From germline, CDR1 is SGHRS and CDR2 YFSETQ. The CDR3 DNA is TGCGCCAGCAGCTTGGAGGGGAACAGCAATCAGCCCCAGCATTTT. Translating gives CASSLEGNSNQPQHF.

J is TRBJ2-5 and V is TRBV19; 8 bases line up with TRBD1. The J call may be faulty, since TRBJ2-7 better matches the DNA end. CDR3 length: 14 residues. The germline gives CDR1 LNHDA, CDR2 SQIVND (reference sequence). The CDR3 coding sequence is TGTGCCAGTAGTATGTCAGGGGGCGTCTACGAGCAGTACTTC. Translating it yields CASSMSGGVYEQYF.

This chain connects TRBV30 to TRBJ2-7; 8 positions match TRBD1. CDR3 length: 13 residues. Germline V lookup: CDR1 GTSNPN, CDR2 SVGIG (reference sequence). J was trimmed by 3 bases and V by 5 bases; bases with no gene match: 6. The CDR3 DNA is TGTGCCTGGGAGGACAGGGACAACTACGAGCAGTACTTC. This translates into CAWEDRDNYEQYF.

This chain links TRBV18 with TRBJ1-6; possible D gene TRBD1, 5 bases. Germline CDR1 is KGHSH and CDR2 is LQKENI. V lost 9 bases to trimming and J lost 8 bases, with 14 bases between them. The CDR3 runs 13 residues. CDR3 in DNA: TGTGCCAGTCAGGGAGGTTCGGATTCACCCCTCCACTTT. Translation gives CASQGGSDSPLHF.

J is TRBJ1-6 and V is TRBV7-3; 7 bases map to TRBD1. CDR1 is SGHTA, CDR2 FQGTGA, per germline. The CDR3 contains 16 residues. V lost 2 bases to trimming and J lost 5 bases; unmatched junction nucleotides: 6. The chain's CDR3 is CASSLSPGQHNSPLHF. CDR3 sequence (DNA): TGTGCCAGCAGCTTATCCCCGGGACAGCATAATTCACCCCTCCACTTT.

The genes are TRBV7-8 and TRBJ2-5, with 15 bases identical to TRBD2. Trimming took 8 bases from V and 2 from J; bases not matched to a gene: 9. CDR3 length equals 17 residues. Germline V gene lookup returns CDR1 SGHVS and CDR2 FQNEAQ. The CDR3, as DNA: TGTGCCAGCGCAGGGGGACTAGCGGGGGGTCCACAAGAGACCCAGTACTTC. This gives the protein CASAGGLAGGPQETQYF.

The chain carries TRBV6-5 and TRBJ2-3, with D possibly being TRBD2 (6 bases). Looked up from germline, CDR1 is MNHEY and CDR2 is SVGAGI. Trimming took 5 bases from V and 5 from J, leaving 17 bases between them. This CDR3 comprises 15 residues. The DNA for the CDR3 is TGTGCCAGCAGTGGCGGTAGGGGCGGGGAAGATACGCAGTATTTT. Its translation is CASSGGRGGEDTQYF.

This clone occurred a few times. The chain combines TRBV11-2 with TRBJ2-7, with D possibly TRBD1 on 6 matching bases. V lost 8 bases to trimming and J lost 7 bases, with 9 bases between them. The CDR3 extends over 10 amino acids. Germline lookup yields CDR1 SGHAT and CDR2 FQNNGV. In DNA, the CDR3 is TGTGCCAGCGCTAGGGGGGAGCAGTACTTC. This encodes CASARGEQYF.

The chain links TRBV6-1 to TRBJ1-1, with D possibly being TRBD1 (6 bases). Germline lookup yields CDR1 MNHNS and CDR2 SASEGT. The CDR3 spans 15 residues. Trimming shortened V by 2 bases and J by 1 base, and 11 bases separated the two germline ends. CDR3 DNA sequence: TGTGCCAGCAGTGAAACCGGGACACCGAACACTGAAGCTTTCTTT. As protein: CASSETGTPNTEAFF.

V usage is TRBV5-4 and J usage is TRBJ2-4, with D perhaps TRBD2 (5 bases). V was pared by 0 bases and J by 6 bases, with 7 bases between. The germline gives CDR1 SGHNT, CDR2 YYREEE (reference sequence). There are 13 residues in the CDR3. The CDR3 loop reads CASSLGLTNIQYF. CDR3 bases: TGTGCCAGCAGCTTGGGACTAACAAACATTCAGTACTTC. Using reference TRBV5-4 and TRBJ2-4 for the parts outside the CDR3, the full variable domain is ETGVTQSPTHLIKTRGQQVTLRCSSQSGHNTVSWYQQALGQGPQFIFQYYREEENGRGNFPPRFSGLQFPNYSSELNVNALELDDSALYLCASSLGLTNIQYFGAGTRLSVL.

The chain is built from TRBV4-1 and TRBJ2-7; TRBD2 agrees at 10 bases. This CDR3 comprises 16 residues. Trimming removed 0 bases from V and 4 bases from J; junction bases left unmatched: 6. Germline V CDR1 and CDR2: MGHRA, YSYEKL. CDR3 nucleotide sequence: TGCGCCAGCAGCCAAGATCTGGCTAGCGGGGGATACGAGCAGTACTTC. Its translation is CASSQDLASGGYEQYF.

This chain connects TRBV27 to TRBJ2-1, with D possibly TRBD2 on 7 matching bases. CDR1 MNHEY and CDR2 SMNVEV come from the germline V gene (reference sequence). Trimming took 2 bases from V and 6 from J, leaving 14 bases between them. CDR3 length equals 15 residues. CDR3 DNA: TGTGCCAGCAGTTTAGGGGGGGCGGTTTTCAATGAGCAGTTCTTC. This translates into CASSLGGAVFNEQFF.

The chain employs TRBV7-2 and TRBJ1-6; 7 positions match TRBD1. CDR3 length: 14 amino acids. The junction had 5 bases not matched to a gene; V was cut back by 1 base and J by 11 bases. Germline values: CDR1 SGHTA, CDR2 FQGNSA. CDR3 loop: CASSLGGQDAPLHF. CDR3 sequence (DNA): TGTGCCAGCAGCTTAGGCGGACAGGACGCACCCCTCCACTTT.

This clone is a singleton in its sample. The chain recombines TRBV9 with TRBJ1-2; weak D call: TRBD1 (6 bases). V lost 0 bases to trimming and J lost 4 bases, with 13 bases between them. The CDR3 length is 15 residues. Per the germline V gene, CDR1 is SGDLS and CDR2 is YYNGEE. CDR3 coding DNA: TGTGCCAGCAGCGTAGGGCCAGGCAGGGGCTATGGCTACACCTTC. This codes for CASSVGPGRGYGYTF.

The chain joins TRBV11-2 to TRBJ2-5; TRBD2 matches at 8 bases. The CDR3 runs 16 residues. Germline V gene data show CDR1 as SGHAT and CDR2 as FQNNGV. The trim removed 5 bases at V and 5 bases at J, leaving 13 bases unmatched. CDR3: CASSHGGGGPRETQYF. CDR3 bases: TGTGCCAGCAGCCATGGAGGCGGGGGGCCCCGGGAGACCCAGTACTTC.